This T cell receptor (beta chain) was sequenced during a study of blood T cell repertoires in COVID-19. This CDR3 comprises 13 residues. The V end was cut by 2 bases, the J end by 7 bases, with 12 bases between. Germline V CDR1 and CDR2: SGHNT, YYREEE (reference sequence). Method: immunoSEQ multiplex PCR; TCRdb's copy keeps in-frame clones and lacks some. This sample has around 84,000 clones; 60% to 75% occur once, and the top ten carry approximately 5.4%. Sequencing used peripheral blood. The clonotype comes from a man aged 50 to 60 with active or convalescent COVID-19. This chain links TRBV5-4 with TRBJ1-2, with D possibly being TRBD1 (6 bases). For the CDR3, the DNA is TGTGCCAGCAGCTTTGACAGGAGAGGTGGCTACACCTTC. It is translated as CASSFDRRGGYTF.